The next 21 T cell receptor beta chains were all read from a single sample in a study of blood T cells in healthy people across ages. A second PCR, run for about 6 to 11 cycles, used a sample-barcoded 5' primer plus a J-beta primer mix. TCRdb reanalysed the 5' RACE reads using MiXCR and keeps one entry per CDR3 protein. The sample lists about 570,000 distinct CDR3 sequences, about 26% occurring once. The sequenced sample consisted of blood. These receptors were taken from a woman between 65 and 79 years old in good health.

The chain carries TRBV5-4 and TRBJ2-3; 9 positions match TRBD2. The germline V gene has CDR1 SGHNT and CDR2 YYREEE (reference sequence). J gave up 9 bases and V 0 bases, and 8 bases lay outside the gene matches. The CDR3 sequence is 15 residues long. The CDR3 reads CASSLEAGGSQTQYF. The DNA of the CDR3 is TGTGCCAGCAGCTTGGAGGCGGGGGGGAGTCAGACGCAGTATTTT. The entire variable domain, with the rest obtained from reference TRBV5-4 and TRBJ2-3, is as follows: ETGVTQSPTHLIKTRGQQVTLRCSSQSGHNTVSWYQQALGQGPQFIFQYYREEENGRGNFPPRFSGLQFPNYSSELNVNALELDDSALYLCASSLEAGGSQTQYFGPGTRLTVL.

This clonotype turned up a few times. The junction departs from germline at one end; a sequencing error may be responsible. The chain couples TRBV20-1 to TRBJ1-5, with 7 bases identical to TRBD1. The CDR3 extends over 15 amino acids. The germline V gene has CDR1 DFQATT and CDR2 SNEGSKA (reference sequence). For the CDR3, the DNA is TGCAGTGCAAGAGGGACAGACTATAGCAATCAGCCCCAGCATTTT. Translating it yields CSARGTDYSNQPQHF.

The chain uses TRBV5-1 and TRBJ1-6, with no clear D. V lost 1 base and J 9 bases, leaving 11 bases between the germline ends. This CDR3 comprises 14 residues. Looked up from germline, CDR1 is SGHRS and CDR2 is YFSETQ. The CDR3 bases are TGCGCCAGCAGCTTGAACGGCGGGAGTTCACCCCTCCACTTT. Translation: CASSLNGGSSPLHF.

At least ten counts were recorded for this clonotype. The gene calls are TRBV7-3 and TRBJ1-1, with D possibly TRBD1 on 6 matching bases. CDR3 length equals 14 residues. V shed 2 bases and J shed 1 base, with 8 bases lying between them. Germline lookup yields CDR1 SGHTA and CDR2 FQGTGA. The CDR3, as DNA: TGTGCCAGCAGCTTACAGGGACAGAACACTGAAGCTTTCTTT. Translation: CASSLQGQNTEAFF.

The chain couples TRBV4-2 to TRBJ1-1; perhaps TRBD1 as D (5 bases). Looked up from germline, CDR1 is LGHNA and CDR2 is YNFKEQ. The CDR3 has 15 amino acids. Trimming stripped 0 bases from V and 3 bases from J, with 11 bases between. Written as DNA, the CDR3 is TGTGCCAGCAGCCAAGAAGGCAGGGCCCACACTGAAGCTTTCTTT. Its protein product is CASSQEGRAHTEAFF.

This sequence joins TRBV27 and TRBJ1-2; maybe TRBD1 (6 bases). V lost 5 bases and J lost 5, with 18 bases in between. The CDR3 has 15 amino acids. The V gene's germline CDR1 is MNHEY and CDR2 SMNVEV (reference sequence). The CDR3 loop reads CASSDWAGVSYGYTF. In DNA, the CDR3 is TGTGCCAGCAGTGATTGGGCAGGGGTGTCTTATGGCTACACCTTC.

This clonotype was counted between two and nine times. The V call is TRBV29-1, the J call TRBJ1-3; D gene ambiguous. Germline CDR1 SQVTM, CDR2 ANQGSEA. Trimming pared 5 bases from V and 7 bases from J, leaving 9 bases between. CDR3 length: 11 amino acids. The CDR3: CSVTLVNTIYF. CDR3 nucleotides: TGCAGCGTTACCTTGGTTAACACCATATATTTT.

The rearrangement joins TRBV12-3 or TRBV12-4 to TRBJ2-5; 8 nucleotides line up with TRBD1. The J call could be wrong; TRBJ2-7 is a better fit for the DNA end. This CDR3 has 14 residues. This chain's CDR3 is CASSSQTGGYEQYF. The CDR3, as DNA: TGTGCCAGCAGTTCCCAAACAGGGGGGTACGAGCAGTACTTC.

A few counts support this clonotype. This chain connects TRBV7-2 to TRBJ2-5, with 7 nucleotides matching TRBD2. The CDR3 has 14 residues. Germline lookup yields CDR1 SGHTA and CDR2 FQGNSA. Trimming at V came to 5 bases and at J to 7 bases, leaving 10 bases not matched to a gene. DNA for the CDR3: TGTGCCAGCAGCCAAAGCGGGACCCGGGGGACCCAGTACTTC. Translated: CASSQSGTRGTQYF. Complete variable domain (other parts from reference TRBV7-2 and TRBJ2-5): GAGVSQSPSNKVTEKGKDVELRCDPISGHTALYWYRQSLGQGLEFLIYFQGNSAPDKSGLPSDRFSAERTGGSVSTLTIQRTQQEDSAVYLCASSQSGTRGTQYFGPGTRLLVL.

This chain connects TRBV5-1 to TRBJ2-3, with a tentative D call TRBD2 (7 bases). V was clipped by 6 bases and J by 7 bases, with 18 bases between them. CDR1 and CDR2 (germline): SGHRS, YFSETQ. The CDR3 consists of 14 residues. The DNA for the CDR3 is TGCGCCAGCACCCCCATTGGGGGGGCAAATACGCAGTATTTT. This translates into CASTPIGGANTQYF. The full variable domain, with the rest looked up from reference TRBV5-1 and TRBJ2-3, is KAGVTQTPRYLIKTRGQQVTLSCSPISGHRSVSWYQQTPGQGLQFLFEYFSETQRNKGNFPGRFSGRQFSNSRSEMNVSTLELGDSALYLCASTPIGGANTQYFGPGTRLTVL.

The chain couples TRBV4-2 to TRBJ1-5; the D is unclear. V gave up 0 bases and J gave up 6 bases, with 15 bases separating them. CDR3 length equals 16 residues. Germline V gene lookup returns CDR1 LGHNA and CDR2 YNFKEQ. CDR3 residues: CASSQDGGRPGQPQHF. CDR3 bases: TGTGCCAGCAGCCAAGATGGAGGCAGGCCAGGTCAGCCCCAGCATTTT.

This clonotype has more than one count but fewer than ten. The rearrangement uses TRBV27 and TRBJ2-6; TRBD1 is a possible D gene (5 bases). V lost 3 bases, J lost 0 bases, and 9 bases lay in between. This CDR3 has 16 amino acids. Germline V CDR1 and CDR2: MNHEY, SMNVEV (reference sequence). This CDR3 is CASSFSRVSGANVLTF. The CDR3 coding sequence is TGTGCCAGCAGTTTCAGCAGGGTCTCTGGGGCCAACGTCCTGACTTTC.

This chain links TRBV12-3 or TRBV12-4 with TRBJ2-7, with D possibly being TRBD2 (5 bases). The V gene lost 0 bases and the J gene lost 3 bases, with 9 bases spanning the gap. The CDR3 spans 14 residues. The chain's CDR3 is CASSLAGDRYEQYF. The CDR3 nucleotides are TGTGCCAGCAGTTTAGCCGGGGATCGCTACGAGCAGTACTTC.

The rearrangement uses TRBV19 and TRBJ1-5; D ambiguous. Trimming took 4 bases from V and 3 from J, leaving 7 bases between them. Germline assignment: CDR1 LNHDA and CDR2 SQIVND (reference sequence). CDR3 size: 13 residues. The CDR3 sequence: CASSNFPNQPQHF. The CDR3 DNA follows: TGTGCCAGTAGTAATTTCCCCAATCAGCCCCAGCATTTT.

This clonotype was detected only a few times. The chain couples TRBV7-2 to TRBJ1-2, with no clear D. This CDR3 contains 14 residues. Germline-derived CDR1 and CDR2 are SGHTA and FQGNSA. V was shortened by 0 bases and J by 0 bases, with 5 bases between the two germline ends. CDR3 amino acids: CASSLALSNYGYTF. CDR3 sequence (DNA): TGTGCCAGCAGCTTAGCGCTTTCTAACTATGGCTACACCTTC.

The chain joins TRBV7-9 to TRBJ2-5; 8 positions agree with TRBD2. The CDR3 runs 14 residues. The ends lost 7 bases at V and 4 bases at J; junction bases unmatched: 8. Looked up from germline, CDR1 is SEHNR and CDR2 is FQNEAQ (reference sequence). The CDR3 loop is CASTSGTRRETQYF. The DNA of the CDR3 is TGTGCCAGCACCTCCGGGACTAGACGAGAGACCCAGTACTTC.

V usage is TRBV7-6 and J usage is TRBJ2-7, with 9 bases identical to TRBD1. Trimming at V came to 0 bases and at J to 7 bases, leaving 7 bases not matched to a gene. The CDR3 runs 15 residues. Germline CDR1 reads SGHVS; CDR2 reads FNYEAQ. CDR3 bases: TGTGCCAGCAGCTTAGCGGGACAGGGACCCTTGGAGCAGTACTTC. Residues: CASSLAGQGPLEQYF. The full variable domain, in which reference TRBV7-6 and TRBJ2-7 provide the parts outside the CDR3, is GAGVSQSPRYKVTKRGQDVALRCDPISGHVSLYWYRQALGQGPEFLTYFNYEAQQDKSGLPNDRFSAERPEGSISTLTIQRTEQRDSAMYRCASSLAGQGPLEQYFGPGTRLTVT.

In this sample, this clonotype turned up a few times. The chain has TRBV2 and TRBJ1-6; TRBD1 might be the D (5 bases). V lost 2 bases and J lost 7, with 6 bases in between. The CDR3 length is 13 residues. From germline, CDR1 is SNHLY and CDR2 FYNNEI. CDR3 residues: CASSETGNSPLHF. The CDR3 nucleotides read TGTGCCAGCAGTGAAACAGGAAATTCACCCCTCCACTTT.

The gene calls are TRBV18 and TRBJ2-1, with TRBD1 as a possible D gene (5 bases). The CDR3 loop spans 14 amino acids. V lost 2 bases and J 5 bases, leaving 10 bases between the germline ends. Germline V gene lookup returns CDR1 KGHSH and CDR2 LQKENI. The chain's CDR3 is CASSPFGHDNEQFF. CDR3 bases: TGTGCCAGCTCACCATTCGGACACGACAATGAGCAGTTCTTC.

V and J are TRBV10-2 and TRBJ2-7, with D unresolved. V was pared by 3 bases and J by 3 bases, with 6 bases between. The CDR3 has 12 amino acids. Germline V gives CDR1 WSHSY, CDR2 SAAADI. The CDR3 region is CASSERYYEQYF. DNA of the CDR3: TGCGCCAGCAGTGAACGGTACTACGAGCAGTACTTC.

There are a few counts of this clonotype. J is TRBJ2-5 and V is TRBV21-1. TRBV21-1 constitutes a pseudogene. This CDR3 comprises 15 residues. The CDR3 DNA is TGTGCCAGCAGCAAAGCGAAGGTCCGCCAAGAGACCCAGTACTTC. Protein: CASSKAKVRQETQYF.